Below are 20 T cell receptor beta chains sequenced from a single sample in a study of read filtering for tumor transcriptome and immune sequencing. Molecular barcoded adaptors covering alpha/delta and beta/gamma chains were used on roughly 400 ng RNA. TCRdb re-called the reads through MiXCR, storing one row per CDR3 protein. The sample lists 40,000 or so distinct CDR3 sequences, 12% to 15% occurring once. Sequences were obtained from a population of CD138-negative cells sorted from bone marrow. These receptors all come from a donor aged 40 or older with multiple myeloma.

This clonotype showed up many times. V is TRBV11-2 and J is TRBJ2-5; D may be TRBD2 (6 bases). V lost 7 bases, J lost 6 bases, and 15 bases lay in between. CDR1 SGHAT and CDR2 FQNNGV come from the germline V gene. This CDR3 region has 13 residues. Written as DNA, the CDR3 is TGTGCCAGCAACCCCCGGGGAGGAAAGACCCAGTACTTC. Protein: CASNPRGGKTQYF.

As to this clonotype: A much larger clone sits a single nucleotide away, making a read error possible. The V call is TRBV10-3, the J call TRBJ1-1, with D possibly TRBD1 on 5 matching bases. CDR3 size: 16 residues. The germline V gene has CDR1 ENHRY and CDR2 SYGVKD. The CDR3 DNA sequence: TGTGCCATCAGGAAAAGTAATACAGGACTGAACACTGGAGCTTTCTTT. Its translation is CAIRKSNTGLNTGAFF.

This clonotype showed up just a few times. The chain carries TRBV5-1 and TRBJ1-3; D possibly corresponds to TRBD1 (5 bases). V gave up 3 bases and J gave up 1 base, with 8 bases separating them. This CDR3 comprises 14 residues. Germline loops: CDR1 SGHRS, CDR2 YFSETQ. For the CDR3, the DNA is TGCGCCAGCAGCTGGGGGGTTTCTGGAAACACCATATATTTT. Amino acids: CASSWGVSGNTIYF.

With respect to this clonotype: A far larger clone is one base from this, pointing to a likely read error. The conserved final phenylalanine or tryptophan is absent from the CDR3, which likely points to a read error. The V and J genes are TRBV7-9 and TRBJ2-3; 8 bases line up with TRBD2. CDR3 length: 14 residues. Germline values: CDR1 SEHNR, CDR2 FQNEAQ (reference sequence). V shed 2 bases and J 3 bases; nucleotides not matched to a gene: 1. The chain's CDR3 is CASSLRGGTDTQYL. The CDR3 DNA follows: TGTGCCAGCAGCTTACGGGGGGGGACAGATACGCAGTATCTT.

In the case of this clonotype: A read error is possible here, since a much larger clone lies one base away. The chain couples TRBV6-5 to TRBJ2-7, with D perhaps given as TRBD1 or TRBD2 (5 bases each). The germline V gene encodes CDR1 MNHEY and CDR2 SVGAGI. V gave up 4 bases and J gave up 2 bases, with 15 bases separating them. This CDR3 spans 15 amino acids. The chain's CDR3 is CASSSPGRGTYEQYF. The CDR3 DNA follows: TGTGCCAGCAGTTCCCCGGGACGGGGAACCTACGAGCAGTACTTC.

This clonotype was observed at least ten times. The J gene is TRBJ2-5, the V gene TRBV5-1; D remains unclear. CDR1 and CDR2 (germline): SGHRS, YFSETQ. V was cut by 4 bases and J by 1 base, with 17 bases left in between. CDR3 length equals 16 residues. CDR3 amino acids: CASSPWGSKTQETQYF. The CDR3 coding sequence is TGCGCCAGCAGCCCGTGGGGAAGTAAAACCCAAGAGACCCAGTACTTC.

There are many counts of this clonotype. This sequence joins TRBV7-9 and TRBJ2-7; D not resolved. Per the germline V gene, CDR1 is SEHNR and CDR2 is FQNEAQ (reference sequence). This CDR3 has 13 residues. V lost 5 bases and J 4 bases, leaving 12 bases between the germline ends. The CDR3 sequence: CASSRTPSYEQYF. In DNA form, the CDR3 reads TGTGCCAGCAGCCGGACCCCTAGTTACGAGCAGTACTTC.

This clonotype was observed a handful of times. Since a much larger clone is just one base distant, this may be a read error. The conserved phenylalanine or tryptophan is not found at the CDR3 terminus, so this likely reflects a read error. The chain employs TRBV12-3 or TRBV12-4 and TRBJ2-2, with a possible D match to TRBD2 (5 bases). This CDR3 contains 16 residues. With 3 bases removed from V and 0 bases from J, the gap between germline ends came to 11 bases. In DNA form, the CDR3 reads TGTGCCAGCAGTTTCTTGGGGAGTGCGAACACCGGGGAGCTGTTTTCT. This gives the protein CASSFLGSANTGELFS.

Comments on this clonotype: At one boundary the junction diverges from the germline segment, which might be a read error. The chain combines TRBV4-3 with TRBJ2-1; D is undetermined. The germline V gene encodes CDR1 LGHNA and CDR2 YSLEER. This CDR3 comprises 13 residues. CDR3 residues: CASCQDGVFEQSF. CDR3 DNA: TGCGCCAGCTGCCAAGATGGGGTTTTTGAGCAGTCCTTC.

This clonotype was seen many times. The V and J genes are TRBV7-6 and TRBJ2-5; 12 nucleotides line up with TRBD2. This CDR3 is built from 16 residues. Germline trimming cut 5 bases from V and 7 bases from J; bases unmatched to any gene: 11. Per germline, CDR1 SGHVS and CDR2 FNYEAQ. The CDR3 reads CASSLRLAGDRRTQYF. The CDR3 DNA reads as TGTGCCAGCAGCCTCAGACTAGCGGGGGACCGACGGACCCAGTACTTC.

This clonotype was seen repeatedly, ten times or more. J is TRBJ2-5 and V is TRBV11-2, with D tentatively TRBD2 (6 bases). The CDR3 loop spans 15 amino acids. CDR1 is SGHAT and CDR2 is FQNNGV in the germline V gene. V was trimmed by 0 bases and J by 4 bases, leaving 12 bases between them. The CDR3 here is CASSLDGGMGETQYF. CDR3 nucleotide sequence: TGTGCCAGCAGCTTAGACGGGGGAATGGGAGAGACCCAGTACTTC.

The table lists this clonotype with many counts. This chain uses TRBV4-1 with TRBJ2-7; D is undetermined. Germline lookup yields CDR1 MGHRA and CDR2 YSYEKL. V lost 1 base and J 4 bases, leaving 8 bases between the germline ends. The CDR3 totals 13 residues. The CDR3: CASSQGVKYEQYF. CDR3 nucleotide sequence: TGCGCCAGCAGCCAAGGGGTGAAGTACGAGCAGTACTTC.

This clonotype was counted many times. The J gene is TRBJ2-1, the V gene TRBV12-3 or TRBV12-4; 8 bases are shared with TRBD1. CDR3 length equals 17 residues. Trimming cost V 0 bases and J 0 bases; bases outside gene matches: 4. Here the CDR3 reads CASSLARTGSSYNEQFF. CDR3 in DNA: TGTGCCAGCAGTTTAGCGAGGACAGGGAGCTCCTACAATGAGCAGTTCTTC.

As to this clonotype: A far larger clone differs by one base, so this is likely a read error. This chain links TRBV2 with TRBJ2-1, with 7 bases matching TRBD1. V was clipped by 6 bases and J by 1 base; unmatched bases: 12. Germline V lookup: CDR1 SNHLY, CDR2 FYNNEI. The CDR3 extends over 17 amino acids. DNA for the CDR3: TGTGCCAGCAGCACCGCATTCCAGGGACAGTCCTACAATGAGCAGTTCTTC. Translated: CASSTAFQGQSYNEQFF.

The rearrangement joins TRBV6-2 or TRBV6-3 to TRBJ1-1; D is unclear. Germline V gives CDR1 MNHEY, CDR2 SVGEGT. V gave up 7 bases and J gave up 11 bases, with 14 bases separating them. The length of the CDR3 is 11 residues. The CDR3 here is CASTTALRAFF. The CDR3 nucleotides read TGTGCCAGCACAACTGCACTACGCGCTTTCTTT.

This clonotype was seen ten or more times. The chain has TRBV19 and TRBJ2-7; D is undetermined. V was clipped by 0 bases and J by 0 bases, with 6 bases between them. Germline CDR1 is LNHDA and CDR2 is SQIVND (reference sequence). This CDR3 has 14 residues. The CDR3 DNA is TGTGCCAGTAGTATAGATGGCAGCTCCTACGAGCAGTACTTC. This sequence encodes CASSIDGSSYEQYF.

In this sample, this clonotype turned up many times. The chain has TRBV28 and TRBJ2-1, with TRBD2 matching 8 bases. CDR1 is MDHEN and CDR2 is SYDVKM in the germline V gene. The CDR3 consists of 14 residues. The J segment lost 1 base and the V segment lost 4 bases, leaving 0 bases of the junction unmatched. The CDR3 reads CASSSGGSYNEQFF. The CDR3, as DNA: TGTGCCAGCAGTTCGGGGGGGTCCTACAATGAGCAGTTCTTC. The full variable domain, completed using reference TRBV28 and TRBJ2-1, is DVKVTQSSRYLVKRTGEKVFLECVQDMDHENMFWYRQDPGLGLRLIYFSYDVKMKEKGDIPEGYSVSREKKERFSLILESASTNQTSMYLCASSSGGSYNEQFFGPGTRLTVL.

This clonotype occurred many times. This rearrangement joins TRBV9 to TRBJ2-3; D is perhaps TRBD2 (5 bases). CDR3 length: 13 residues. V dropped 3 bases and J dropped 8 bases, with 13 bases sitting between them. Germline V CDR1 and CDR2: SGDLS, YYNGEE. CDR3 sequence reads: CASSATGGGTQYF. The DNA for the CDR3 is TGTGCCAGCAGCGCGACTGGAGGAGGTACGCAGTATTTT.

This clonotype was seen repeatedly, ten times or more. At one of its ends the junction is not consistent with the germline gene, which may arise from a read error. The gene calls are TRBV6-2 or TRBV6-3 and TRBJ2-1; D gene ambiguous. CDR1 is MNHEY, CDR2 SVGEGT, per germline. This CDR3 region has 12 residues. The CDR3 region has the DNA TGTGCCAGCAGTCAAACAGCTTACCCGATGATCTTC. Its translation is CASSQTAYPMIF.

This clonotype was detected many times. The gene calls are TRBV29-1 and TRBJ1-1; tentatively, D is TRBD1 (5 bases). CDR3 length: 13 residues. The germline CDR1 and CDR2 sequences are SQVTM and ANQGSEA. Trimming removed 4 bases at V and 4 bases at J, with 13 bases between. The CDR3 spells CSVAIQGATEAFF. The CDR3 DNA follows: TGCAGCGTTGCCATTCAGGGAGCCACTGAAGCTTTCTTT. Full variable domain (remainder filled in from reference TRBV29-1 and TRBJ1-1): SAVISQKPSRDICQRGTSLTIQCQVDSQVTMMFWYRQQPGQSLTLIATANQGSEATYESGFVIDKFPISRPNLTFSTLTVSNMSPEDSSIYLCSVAIQGATEAFFGQGTRLTVV.